The 18 T cell receptor beta chains listed next were all sequenced from one sample in a study of CXCR3-negative and CXCR3-positive naive CD8 T cells. Findings of the study overall: CXCR3-negative naive cells had less hydrophobic TRB CDR3s than did CXCR3-positive naive cells.

The study made its TRB cDNA libraries by 5' RACE, adding UMI labels. Reprocessing the 5' RACE reads, TCRdb reports a single entry for every CDR3 protein and omits DNA. This specimen shows about 7,700 distinct CDR3 sequences; the ten leading clones hold 1.5% to 2.5%. No antigens are known for them. The sequencing sample was made of naive CXCR3+ CD8+ T cells from blood. Subset given: CD45RO-CCR7+CD27+CD95- naive CD8+ T cells expressing CXCR3 (TNR3+). These TCRs come from a human donor in good health. Some clones in this sample may be carry-over from other donors' samples.

This chain's CDR3 is CASSILGPGVVNTEAFF. The V and J genes are TRBV19 and TRBJ1-1; the D gene TCRdb calls, TRBD1, cannot be checked with no DNA. The CDR3 spans 17 residues. Germline lookup yields CDR1 LNHDA and CDR2 SQIVND (reference sequence). Using reference TRBV19 and TRBJ1-1 for the parts outside the CDR3, the full variable domain is DGGITQSPKYLFRKEGQNVTLSCEQNLNHDAMYWYRQDPGQGLRLIYYSQIVNDFQKGDIAEGYSVSREKKESFPLTVTSAQKNPTAFYLCASSILGPGVVNTEAFFGQGTRLTVV.

The J gene is TRBJ2-1, the V gene TRBV29-1; as DNA is missing, the TRBD2 call by TCRdb cannot be tested. CDR3 size: 13 residues. Germline V gene data show CDR1 as SQVTM and CDR2 as ANQGSEA. The CDR3 loop reads CSSRSSGSYEQFF.

The rearrangement links TRBV29-1 to TRBJ2-1; the D call from TCRdb, TRBD1, cannot be confirmed without DNA. The germline gives CDR1 SQVTM, CDR2 ANQGSEA. The length of the CDR3 is 14 residues. The CDR3 protein is CSVEGQGNYNEQFF.

The chain employs TRBV12-3 or TRBV12-4 and TRBJ1-1. This CDR3 has 13 residues. The CDR3 spells CASSLPMNTEAFF.

The chain couples TRBV27 to TRBJ2-2; the TCRdb call, TRBD1, lacks DNA for checking. Germline V lookup: CDR1 MNHEY, CDR2 SMNVEV (reference sequence). The length of the CDR3 is 16 residues. The CDR3: CASQEGGVVNTGELFF.

The rearrangement joins TRBV5-4 to TRBJ1-1. Germline values: CDR1 SGHNT, CDR2 YYREEE (reference sequence). This CDR3 region has 16 residues. The CDR3 reads CASSLAAGRANTEAFF.

The chain uses TRBV7-9 and TRBJ2-7; TCRdb designates TRBD1, a call that cannot be tested without DNA. Germline assignment: CDR1 SEHNR and CDR2 FQNEAQ (reference sequence). This CDR3 is built from 19 residues. The CDR3 spells CASSTTTYQEAGLIYEQYF.

This clonotype is deemed medium-sized (0.01 to 0.1%) by its frequency. This sequence joins TRBV5-4 and TRBJ1-2. Germline V CDR1 and CDR2: SGHNT, YYREEE (reference sequence). This CDR3 has 11 residues. CDR3 loop: CASSAGYGYTF.

The CDR3 loop is CSVKRESSYNEQFF. The rearrangement joins TRBV29-1 to TRBJ2-1; without DNA, the TCRdb call of TRBD1 cannot be checked. The CDR3 extends over 14 amino acids. Germline CDR1 reads SQVTM; CDR2 reads ANQGSEA.

The CDR3 is CASSSGPYNEQFF. The gene calls are TRBV19 and TRBJ2-1; the D gene TCRdb calls, TRBD2, cannot be checked with no DNA. The CDR3 totals 13 residues. Germline values: CDR1 LNHDA, CDR2 SQIVND (reference sequence).

V usage is TRBV29-1 and J usage is TRBJ2-7. The length of the CDR3 is 13 residues. The germline V gene encodes CDR1 SQVTM and CDR2 ANQGSEA. CDR3 sequence reads: CSVGVRVSNEQYF.

The V and J genes are TRBV12-3 or TRBV12-4 and TRBJ1-4; without DNA, the TCRdb call of TRBD1 cannot be checked. The length of the CDR3 is 16 residues. The CDR3: CASSANAGTGNEKLFF.

This rearrangement joins TRBV29-1 to TRBJ1-1; TCRdb gives TRBD1 as the D gene, but with no DNA this cannot be confirmed. This CDR3 spans 12 amino acids. In germline, CDR1 is SQVTM, CDR2 ANQGSEA. The CDR3 loop is CSVRGAGTEAFF.

The chain has TRBV4-1 and TRBJ1-2; with no DNA, the TCRdb D assignment of TRBD1 cannot be verified. The CDR3 is made up of 14 amino acids. The germline gives CDR1 MGHRA, CDR2 YSYEKL. The CDR3 is CASSQGDRDYGYTF.

The chain has TRBV20-1 and TRBJ2-7. The CDR3 has 14 residues. CDR1 DFQATT and CDR2 SNEGSKA come from the germline V gene (reference sequence). The CDR3 here is CSARDRVSISEQYF.

V usage is TRBV29-1 and J usage is TRBJ2-2. Germline loops: CDR1 SQVTM, CDR2 ANQGSEA. The CDR3 runs to 11 residues. This chain's CDR3 is CSAENTGELFF.

This clonotype is called medium-sized based on its frequency. The chain combines TRBV14 with TRBJ2-2; TCRdb's D call of TRBD2 is untestable without DNA. The CDR3 length is 13 residues. Germline V CDR1 and CDR2: SGHDN, FVKESK. The CDR3 is CASGRSNTGELFF.

The chain recombines TRBV5-1 with TRBJ2-1; without DNA, the TCRdb call of TRBD2 cannot be checked. The CDR3 consists of 14 residues. The germline gives CDR1 SGHRS, CDR2 YFSETQ. CDR3 amino acids: CASSYSGQYNEQFF.